Listed below are T cell receptor beta chains from one sample, sequenced in a study of early T cells in non-severe SARS-CoV-2 infection. TCRdb analysed the 5' RACE reads with MiXCR anew, one entry per CDR3 protein. The sample carries some 66,000 distinct CDR3 sequences, less than 9.5% recorded once. The sequenced material came from whole blood. These TCRs come from an adult who was a healthcare worker with PCR-confirmed SARS-CoV-2 infection or an uninfected control (not recorded which). The CDR3 runs from the conserved cysteine through the conserved F or W. D genes are given only for firm matches. Clone size appears in some rows only: once, few, many, or a class for an expanded clone.

D,length,J,size,V,DNA,CDR3
NA,14,TRBJ1-4,NA,TRBV5-5,TGTGCCAGCAGCGACAGGACCGACGAAGGAAAACTGTTTTTT,CASSDRTDEGKLFF
TRBD2,16,TRBJ2-4,NA,TRBV27,TGTGCCAGCAGTAATAGCGGGTCCCTAGCCAAAAACATTCAGTACTTC,CASSNSGSLAKNIQYF
TRBD2,17,TRBJ2-3,NA,TRBV20-1,TGCAGTGCGGAGAGCGGACTAGCGGGAGGGAGCACAGATACGCAGTATTTT,CSAESGLAGGSTDTQYF
NA,14,TRBJ2-7,many,TRBV14,TGTGCCAGCAGCCAAGAACGGACCTTCTACGAGCAGTACTTC,CASSQERTFYEQYF
NA,14,TRBJ2-3,many,TRBV20-1,TGCAGTGCTAGGGCCCCAGGGGGCACAGATACGCAGTATTTT,CSARAPGGTDTQYF
TRBD1,14,TRBJ1-2,few,TRBV5-4,TGTGCCAGCAGCTTGGGACAGGGGAACTATGGCTACACCTTC,CASSLGQGNYGYTF
NA,13,TRBJ2-3,many,TRBV12-3/TRBV12-4,TGTGCCAGCACCCAGGGGAATACAGATACGCAGTATTTT,CASTQGNTDTQYF
NA,12,TRBJ2-1,NA,TRBV20-1,TGCAGTCAAAGCGGACCCTACAATGAGCAGTTCTTC,CSQSGPYNEQFF
TRBD2,13,TRBJ2-2,few,TRBV5-1,TGCGCCAGCAGCTTTAGCGGGATAAGGGAGCTGTTTTTT,CASSFSGIRELFF
NA,12,TRBJ2-7,NA,TRBV30,TGTGCCTGGAACCCAGGGACCTACGAGCAGTACTTC,CAWNPGTYEQYF
TRBD1,14,TRBJ2-2,NA,TRBV10-3,TGTGCCATCAGTGGGACAGGGAACACCGGGGAGCTGTTTTTT,CAISGTGNTGELFF
NA,14,TRBJ2-7,NA,TRBV4-1,TGCGCCAGCAGCCAAGACAGTCTCGCTTCCGAGCAGTACTTC,CASSQDSLASEQYF
NA,14,TRBJ2-3,NA,TRBV18,TGTGCCAGCTCCCCAAGATCGAGCACAGATACGCAGTATTTT,CASSPRSSTDTQYF
TRBD1,15,TRBJ2-3,NA,TRBV5-1,TGCGCCAGCAGCTTGGCCGGACAGGGCACAGATACGCAGTATTTT,CASSLAGQGTDTQYF
TRBD1,14,TRBJ2-7,many,TRBV29-1,TGCAGCGTTGGAGGTGGACAGGGCGCCTACGAGCAGTACTTC,CSVGGGQGAYEQYF
NA,13,TRBJ1-5,many,TRBV20-1,TGCAGTGCTACTACAGGGTTCAATCAGCCCCAGCATTTT,CSATTGFNQPQHF
TRBD1,15,TRBJ2-7,NA,TRBV28,TGTGCCAGCAGTTCAACCGGGACAGGGCCCTACGAGCAGTACTTC,CASSSTGTGPYEQYF
TRBD2,14,TRBJ2-5,few,TRBV29-1,TGCAGCGTTGACGGTAGCGGGAGGGGAGAGACCCAGTACTTC,CSVDGSGRGETQYF
NA,11,TRBJ2-1,many,TRBV12-3/TRBV12-4,TGTGCCAGCAGGGGGGCGGAGAAGCAGTTCTTC,CASRGAEKQFF
TRBD1,14,TRBJ1-2,many,TRBV6-1,TGTGCCAGCGTGTCAGGGGGAGCGGGTTATGGCTACACCTTC,CASVSGGAGYGYTF
NA,15,TRBJ1-5,NA,TRBV12-2,TGTGCAAGTCGCTTAGCAGGGCCTGGCAATCAGCCCCAGCATTTT,CASRLAGPGNQPQHF
TRBD2,15,TRBJ2-7,NA,TRBV6-5,TGTGCCAGCAGAGCTAGGGAGGGCCCCTCTTACGAGCAGTACTTC,CASRAREGPSYEQYF
NA,14,TRBJ1-5,NA,TRBV28,TGTGCCAGGGCTCCACGGGGGGGAAATCAGCCCCAGCATTTT,CARAPRGGNQPQHF
NA,16,TRBJ2-1,few,TRBV18,TGTGCCAGCTCACCACCGATCCGCTTGGGCTACAATGAGCAGTTCTTC,CASSPPIRLGYNEQFF
TRBD2,13,TRBJ2-1,few,TRBV18,TGTGCCAGCTCACCTGCGGGAGACAATGAGCAGTTCTTC,CASSPAGDNEQFF
NA,11,TRBJ2-3,NA,TRBV6-2/TRBV6-3,TGTGCCAGCAGTTACGGCTATACGCAGTATTTT,CASSYGYTQYF
NA,14,TRBJ1-3,NA,TRBV7-6,TGTGCCAGCAGCCCTAGTACCTCTGGAAACACCATATATTTT,CASSPSTSGNTIYF
TRBD2,13,TRBJ2-3,NA,TRBV29-1,TGCAGCGTTCGTCCACTAGCGGGAGATACGCAGTATTTT,CSVRPLAGDTQYF
TRBD1,16,TRBJ2-7,NA,TRBV24-1,TGTGCCACCAGTGATGACCCCGGGACAGTACCCTACGAGCAGTACTTC,CATSDDPGTVPYEQYF
TRBD1,14,TRBJ2-4,many,TRBV11-1,TGTGCCAGCAGCTCCACAGGGGGCGAGGACATTCAGTACTTC,CASSSTGGEDIQYF
NA,13,TRBJ2-3,NA,TRBV5-1,TGCGCCAGCAGCAAGGGAACCACAGATACGCAGTATTTT,CASSKGTTDTQYF
NA,14,TRBJ1-1,many,TRBV2,TGTGCCAGCAGTGATGAGGGCGGGTGGACTGAAGCTTTCTTT,CASSDEGGWTEAFF
NA,14,TRBJ2-3,NA,TRBV7-6,TGTGCCAGCAGCTCGAGAGGAAGGTCTGATACGCAGTATTTT,CASSSRGRSDTQYF
TRBD2,16,TRBJ2-7,many,TRBV7-6,TGTGCCAGCAGCTTAAGGAGGGCTAGCGGGAGTAACGAGCAGTACTTC,CASSLRRASGSNEQYF
TRBD1,14,TRBJ1-5,few,TRBV6-6,TGTGCCAGCAGACCGACAGGGGACCATCAGCCCCAGCATTTT,CASRPTGDHQPQHF
NA,12,TRBJ2-3,few,TRBV11-2,TGTGCCAGCAGCTTAGGGCGGGTCAGGTTGTATTTT,CASSLGRVRLYF
NA,14,TRBJ1-1,NA,TRBV12-3/TRBV12-4,TGTGCCAGCAGTTTAAGGCCTACAGACACTGAAGCTTTCTTT,CASSLRPTDTEAFF
NA,14,TRBJ2-1,NA,TRBV2,TGTGCCAGCAGTGATTGGCGGGATAACAATGAGCAGTTCTTC,CASSDWRDNNEQFF
NA,12,TRBJ2-7,few,TRBV7-9,TGTGCCAGCAGCTCATATTACTACGAGCAGTACTTC,CASSSYYYEQYF
NA,15,TRBJ2-1,many,TRBV20-1,TGCAGTGCTAGATTTACTAGCCCATCTCACAATGAGCAGTTCTTC,CSARFTSPSHNEQFF
TRBD1,13,TRBJ2-7,NA,TRBV12-3/TRBV12-4,TGTGCCAGCGGCGACAGGGGGCTCTACGAGCAGTACTTC,CASGDRGLYEQYF
TRBD1,17,TRBJ2-7,few,TRBV4-1,TGCGCCAGCAGCCAAGAAGAGTTACGGACAGGACACCCGGAGCAGTACTTC,CASSQEELRTGHPEQYF
NA,14,TRBJ2-7,NA,TRBV29-1,TGCAGCGTTACCCGGGGGGCAGGGGGCAACGAGCAGTACTTC,CSVTRGAGGNEQYF
TRBD2,16,TRBJ2-1,NA,TRBV7-3,TGTGCCAGCAGCTCCGTGGGGCGGGAGTACGACAATGAGCAGTTCTTC,CASSSVGREYDNEQFF
TRBD2,16,TRBJ2-1,few,TRBV5-1,TGCGCCAGCAGCTCGATAGCGGGAGCGGCCTACAATGAGCAGTTCTTC,CASSSIAGAAYNEQFF